This passage covers 29 T cell receptor beta chains from one sample sequenced in a study of OX40 agonist ivuxolimab in advanced cancers. The data were produced by immunoSEQ multiplex PCR, yet TCRdb's version contains in-frame clones alone and is incomplete. The data show some 70,000 clones, 86% seen once. Material: CD4+ or CD8+ T cells sorted from blood, obtained in a trial of the OX40 agonist ivuxolimab. The receptors come from an adult with an advanced solid tumor such as melanoma, head and neck, liver or kidney cancer.

The chain has TRBV6-1 and TRBJ1-1; D remains unclear. Germline CDR1 MNHNS, CDR2 SASEGT. CDR3 length: 14 residues. Trimming removed 4 bases at V and 1 base at J, with 10 bases between. CDR3 protein: CASSVTGRNTEAFF. The CDR3 DNA reads TGTGCCAGCAGTGTGACGGGGAGGAACACTGAAGCTTTCTTT.

The chain joins TRBV4-1 to TRBJ2-7; no firm D call. V lost 1 base and J lost 2, with 12 bases in between. CDR1 and CDR2 from the germline V gene are MGHRA and YSYEKL. CDR3 length: 15 residues. CDR3 DNA sequence: TGCGCCAGCAGCCAAGCGAACACGGAACCCTACGAGCAGTACTTC. Protein sequence: CASSQANTEPYEQYF.

This clone was observed once. V is TRBV7-2 and J is TRBJ2-2; 7 nucleotides align to TRBD2. The V gene's germline CDR1 is SGHTA and CDR2 FQGNSA. CDR3 length: 16 amino acids. Trimming took 1 base from V and 6 from J; bases not matched to a gene: 8. The CDR3 region is CASSLVAGELAGELFF. CDR3 nucleotide sequence: TGTGCCAGCAGCTTAGTGGCGGGGGAACTCGCCGGGGAGCTGTTTTTT.

V usage is TRBV5-1 and J usage is TRBJ1-1; possibly TRBD1 for D (5 bases). The CDR3 length is 16 residues. V lost 1 base to trimming and J lost 8 bases, with 21 bases between them. In germline, CDR1 is SGHRS, CDR2 YFSETQ. The CDR3 loop reads CASSLRGVGTWQEAFF. The CDR3 DNA reads as TGCGCCAGCAGCTTGAGGGGCGTGGGCACGTGGCAGGAAGCTTTCTTT.

The J gene is TRBJ2-3, the V gene TRBV6-5; 8 bases agree with TRBD2. CDR3 length equals 15 residues. Looked up from germline, CDR1 is MNHEY and CDR2 is SVGAGI. V shed 4 bases, J shed 1 base, and the junction held 4 bases outside the gene matches. The DNA for the CDR3 is TGTGCCAGCAGTTCCATAGCGGGGCGCACAGATACGCAGTATTTT. This translates into CASSSIAGRTDTQYF.

J is TRBJ2-3 and V is TRBV12-5; 7 bases align to TRBD2. This CDR3 contains 11 residues. The V and J ends lost 6 bases and 9 bases, in that order; junction bases with no gene match: 3. Germline CDR1 and CDR2: LGHNT and FRNRAP. As DNA, the CDR3 is TGTGCTAGTGGGAGCGGGATCACGCAGTATTTT. Protein sequence: CASGSGITQYF.

This clone was detected a few times. The gene calls are TRBV19 and TRBJ1-4; 8 positions match TRBD1. Trimming cost V 5 bases and J 13 bases; bases outside gene matches: 6. The CDR3 length is 12 residues. The germline V gene has CDR1 LNHDA and CDR2 SQIVND (reference sequence). CDR3 bases: TGTGCCAGTAGTTTAAACAGGGGGGTACTGTTTTTT. Protein: CASSLNRGVLFF.

The gene calls are TRBV4-1 and TRBJ1-4; TRBD1 matches at 10 bases. The CDR3 extends over 19 amino acids. Unmatched junction bases numbered 10, after V lost 3 bases and J lost 0 bases. The germline V gene encodes CDR1 MGHRA and CDR2 YSYEKL. The CDR3 DNA reads as TGCGCCAGCAGCCAGGGTCCCGGGACAGGGGCCGCAACTAATGAAAAACTGTTTTTT. It encodes CASSQGPGTGAATNEKLFF.

This chain uses TRBV10-3 with TRBJ2-2; D unresolved. V lost 7 bases and J 1 base, leaving 4 bases between the germline ends. Germline V gene data show CDR1 as ENHRY and CDR2 as SYGVKD. The CDR3 length is 12 residues. CDR3: CAINRNTGELFF. The CDR3 DNA follows: TGTGCCATCAACCGGAACACCGGGGAGCTGTTTTTT.

The V gene is TRBV9, the J gene TRBJ2-5, with D possibly TRBD1 on 6 matching bases. Germline CDR1 SGDLS, CDR2 YYNGEE. V was trimmed by 4 bases and J by 1 base, leaving 11 bases between them. The CDR3 has 14 residues. CDR3 DNA sequence: TGTGCCAGCAGCCAGGGGCCCCTCCAAGAGACCCAGTACTTC. It yields the protein CASSQGPLQETQYF.

This clone was picked up one time. The chain uses TRBV11-1 and TRBJ2-7; possibly TRBD2 for D (5 bases). The CDR3 runs to 14 residues. Trimming left V 7 bases short and J 3 bases short, with 16 bases between. Per the germline V gene, CDR1 is SGHAT and CDR2 is FQDESV (reference sequence). CDR3 nucleotide sequence: TGTGCCAGCAAAAATGACGGGATACACTACGAGCAGTACTTC. This translates into CASKNDGIHYEQYF.

This chain connects TRBV11-2 to TRBJ2-2, with TRBD2 matching over 8 bases. V shed 5 bases and J 7 bases; nucleotides not matched to a gene: 12. Germline V CDR1 and CDR2: SGHAT, FQNNGV. The CDR3 has 16 residues. The CDR3 DNA reads TGTGCCAGCAGCACAACTAGCGGAGCCTCGGGCGGGGAGCTGTTTTTT. It codes for CASSTTSGASGGELFF.

This clone has more than one count but fewer than ten. V is TRBV2 and J is TRBJ1-2; 7 positions match TRBD1. Germline CDR1 SNHLY, CDR2 FYNNEI. The J segment lost 6 bases and the V segment lost 7 bases, leaving 8 bases of the junction unmatched. The CDR3 has 13 residues. CDR3 nucleotide sequence: TGTGCCAGCAATAACAGGGGAAGGGATGGCTACACCTTC. Translated, it gives CASNNRGRDGYTF.

The rearrangement links TRBV29-1 to TRBJ2-3; D is ambiguous. The germline V and J ends were trimmed by 5 bases and 4 bases, with 7 bases remaining between them. Germline-derived CDR1 and CDR2 are SQVTM and ANQGSEA. This CDR3 contains 11 residues. The CDR3 region is CSVSLPDTQYF. CDR3 bases: TGCAGCGTTAGTCTTCCAGATACGCAGTATTTT.

The chain employs TRBV9 and TRBJ1-5; 9 bases agree with TRBD1. Germline assignment: CDR1 SGDLS and CDR2 YYNGEE. The V and J ends lost 0 bases and 7 bases, in that order; junction bases with no gene match: 5. This CDR3 has 15 amino acids. The CDR3 nucleotides are TGTGCCAGCAGCGTAGGGACAGGGGACACCCAGCCCCAGCATTTT. This encodes CASSVGTGDTQPQHF.

Turning to this clone: At one end, the junction sequence differs from germline, possibly due to a read error. The chain employs TRBV2 and TRBJ1-4, with D possibly TRBD1 on 6 matching bases. CDR1 is SNHLY, CDR2 FYNNEI, per germline. The CDR3 length is 13 residues. The CDR3 sequence: CASNRDSNEKLFF. The DNA for the CDR3 is TGTGCCAGTAACAGGGATTCTAACGAAAAACTGTTTTTT.

This clone came up once. The chain links TRBV28 to TRBJ2-7; D may be TRBD2 (7 bases). The CDR3 is 17 residues long. CDR1 is MDHEN, CDR2 SYDVKM, per germline. Trimming removed 1 base from V and 0 bases from J, with 16 bases in between. CDR3 coding DNA: TGTGCCAGCAGTTTATTAGGGGGGGCTAGCGGCTCCTACGAGCAGTACTTC. Its protein is CASSLLGGASGSYEQYF. Variable domain in full (rest from reference TRBV28 and TRBJ2-7): DVKVTQSSRYLVKRTGEKVFLECVQDMDHENMFWYRQDPGLGLRLIYFSYDVKMKEKGDIPEGYSVSREKKERFSLILESASTNQTSMYLCASSLLGGASGSYEQYFGPGTRLTVT.

This chain links TRBV4-2 with TRBJ1-2; unclear D gene. V was shortened by 0 bases and J by 7 bases, with 3 bases between the two germline ends. Germline CDR1 and CDR2: LGHNA and YNFKEQ. The CDR3 contains 11 residues. CDR3 DNA sequence: TGTGCCAGCAGCCAAGATTTTGGCTACACCTTC. It codes for CASSQDFGYTF.

J is TRBJ1-5 and V is TRBV28; D gene uncertain. This CDR3 comprises 15 residues. CDR1 and CDR2 (germline): MDHEN, SYDVKM. Trimming cost V 5 bases and J 3 bases, with 14 bases left between them. CDR3 residues: CASSLGGSNNQPQHF. The CDR3, as DNA: TGTGCCAGCAGTCTTGGAGGGTCTAACAATCAGCCCCAGCATTTT. Supplemented by reference TRBV28 and TRBJ1-5, the full variable domain reads DVKVTQSSRYLVKRTGEKVFLECVQDMDHENMFWYRQDPGLGLRLIYFSYDVKMKEKGDIPEGYSVSREKKERFSLILESASTNQTSMYLCASSLGGSNNQPQHFGDGTRLSIL.

This chain uses TRBV10-3 with TRBJ2-1; D assignment may be TRBD1 or TRBD2 (5 bases each). This CDR3 is 10 amino acids long. Between the trimmed V and J ends, which lost 10 bases and 7 bases, there was a span of 8 bases. The V gene's germline CDR1 is ENHRY and CDR2 SYGVKD. In DNA form, the CDR3 reads TGTGCCACCGGGACGAATGAGCAGTTCTTC. It encodes CATGTNEQFF.

This clone was seen only once. V and J are TRBV28 and TRBJ1-5; tentative D call: TRBD1 (5 bases). V lost 7 bases to trimming and J lost 3 bases, with 22 bases between them. The CDR3 length is 17 residues. Germline V gene sequence: CDR1 MDHEN, CDR2 SYDVKM. CDR3 loop: CASTRGLGGAYNQPQHF. The CDR3 nucleotides read TGTGCCAGCACTCGGGGCCTCGGAGGGGCCTACAATCAGCCCCAGCATTTT.

This chain links TRBV6-5 with TRBJ1-2; a possible D gene is TRBD1 (6 bases). V lost 9 bases, J lost 4 bases, and 9 bases lay in between. The CDR3 extends over 11 amino acids. Germline loops: CDR1 MNHEY, CDR2 SVGAGI. The CDR3: CASGTPYGYTF. CDR3 bases: TGTGCCAGTGGGACACCCTATGGCTACACCTTC.

The rearrangement joins TRBV18 to TRBJ1-1; 9 bases agree with TRBD1. Looked up from germline, CDR1 is KGHSH and CDR2 is LQKENI. The CDR3 contains 16 residues. With V trimmed by 3 bases and J by 3 bases, 8 bases remained unmatched. CDR3 residues: CASSPGTGGWYTEAFF. CDR3 DNA: TGTGCCAGCTCACCCGGTACAGGGGGCTGGTACACTGAAGCTTTCTTT.

The CDR3 here is CASSYSGPNEKLFF. CDR3 nucleotides: TGTGCCAGCAGTTACTCAGGGCCTAATGAAAAACTGTTTTTT. The chain recombines TRBV6-5 with TRBJ1-4; no firm D call. Per the germline V gene, CDR1 is MNHEY and CDR2 is SVGAGI. CDR3 length: 14 amino acids. Trimming removed 0 bases at V and 3 bases at J, with 5 bases between.

The DNA for the CDR3 is TGTGCCAGCAGCCTTGACAGGGCCACTGAAGCTTTCTTT. Protein product: CASSLDRATEAFF. The rearrangement uses TRBV2 and TRBJ1-1, with 7 nucleotides matching TRBD1. CDR3 length: 13 residues. Germline trimming cut 6 bases from V and 4 bases from J; bases unmatched to any gene: 5. Germline V CDR1 and CDR2: SNHLY, FYNNEI.

The chain carries TRBV5-1 and TRBJ2-5; D is tentatively TRBD1 or TRBD2 (6 bases each). V lost 4 bases, J lost 5 bases, and 12 bases lay in between. There are 13 residues in the CDR3. CDR1 is SGHRS and CDR2 is YFSETQ in the germline V gene. As DNA, the CDR3 is TGCGCCAGCAGCACCGGGGGCGGTGAGACCCAGTACTTC. It codes for CASSTGGGETQYF.

This chain connects TRBV5-4 to TRBJ1-2; D is possibly TRBD1 (5 bases). Trimming took 0 bases from V and 2 from J, leaving 11 bases between them. This CDR3 has 15 amino acids. Germline V gene sequence: CDR1 SGHNT, CDR2 YYREEE (reference sequence). CDR3 residues: CASSLVPDRNYGYTF. The CDR3 DNA sequence: TGTGCCAGCAGCTTGGTCCCCGACAGAAACTATGGCTACACCTTC.

The chain uses TRBV19 and TRBJ1-1; possible D gene TRBD1, 5 bases. The V end lost 0 bases, the J end lost 4 bases, and 12 bases lay between the germline ends. Germline V gene sequence: CDR1 LNHDA, CDR2 SQIVND (reference sequence). This CDR3 has 15 amino acids. The CDR3 DNA follows: TGTGCCAGTAGTATAGATACTTACAGGAGCACTGAAGCTTTCTTT. It specifies CASSIDTYRSTEAFF.

The chain uses TRBV6-5 and TRBJ1-3, with D tentatively TRBD1 (6 bases). The V end lost 6 bases, the J end lost 0 bases, and 12 bases lay between the germline ends. The CDR3 is 15 residues long. Germline CDR1 and CDR2: MNHEY and SVGAGI. CDR3 residues: CASRRTAASGNTIYF. CDR3 bases: TGTGCCAGCAGACGGACAGCAGCCTCTGGAAACACCATATATTTT.